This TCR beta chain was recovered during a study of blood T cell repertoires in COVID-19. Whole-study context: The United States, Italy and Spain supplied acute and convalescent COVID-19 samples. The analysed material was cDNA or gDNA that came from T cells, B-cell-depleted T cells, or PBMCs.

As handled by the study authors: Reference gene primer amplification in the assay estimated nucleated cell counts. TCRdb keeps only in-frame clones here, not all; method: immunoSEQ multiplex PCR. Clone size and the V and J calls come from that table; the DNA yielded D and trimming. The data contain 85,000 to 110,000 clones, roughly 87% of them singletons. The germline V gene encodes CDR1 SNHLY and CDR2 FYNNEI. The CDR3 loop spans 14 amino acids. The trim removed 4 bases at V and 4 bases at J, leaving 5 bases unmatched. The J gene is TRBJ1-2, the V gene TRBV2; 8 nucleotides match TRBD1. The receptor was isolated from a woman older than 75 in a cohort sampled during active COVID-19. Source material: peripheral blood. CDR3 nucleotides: TGTGCCAGCAGTGGGCAGGGGGCGATCTATGGCTACACCTTC. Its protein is CASSGQGAIYGYTF.